The T cell receptor (beta chain) under discussion was sequenced for a study of technical replicates of blood from several donors. Germline V gene lookup returns CDR1 WNHNN and CDR2 SYGVQD (reference sequence). The CDR3 is made up of 16 amino acids. J was trimmed by 4 bases and V by 3 bases; bases with no gene match: 7. The repertoire was sequenced with immunoSEQ multiplex PCR; TCRdb's copy has only in-frame clones and lacks some. The sample has some 80,000 clones; about 96% are singletons. Material for sequencing was T cells isolated from PBMCs. This chain connects TRBV10-1 to TRBJ2-1, with 9 bases fitting TRBD1. This sequence was found in a human donor in good health. The CDR3 here is CASSDPGQGPYNEQFF. The CDR3 DNA sequence: TGCGCCAGCAGTGACCCGGGACAGGGACCTTACAATGAGCAGTTCTTC.